This T cell receptor beta chain was captured by sequencing in a study of cytomegalovirus exposure and HLA in healthy donors. The study, taken as a whole, reports: DRB1 had the most TCR associations and HLA-C the fewest, a later analysis found, with rates varying by HLA locus.

The germline V gene encodes CDR1 SGHRS and CDR2 YFSETQ. Trimming stripped 2 bases from V and 6 bases from J, with 20 bases between. The CDR3 runs 17 residues. Turning to this clone: Its antigen remains unidentified.

PCR employed 60 Vbeta and 13 Jbeta primers. Assay: immunoSEQ multiplex PCR; the TCRdb copy retains only in-frame clones and omits some. The table has tens of thousands of clones, more than 60% seen once. The specimen sequenced was PBMCs. The chain employs TRBV5-1 and TRBJ2-2, with D possibly being TRBD1 (6 bases). The clonotype comes from a male donor in good health and CMV-seropositive. CDR3 amino acids: CASSFWAGAARAGELFF. The CDR3 nucleotides are TGCGCCAGCAGCTTTTGGGCAGGGGCCGCCAGAGCCGGGGAGCTGTTTTTT. Together with reference TRBV5-1 and TRBJ2-2, the CDR3 gives the full variable domain: KAGVTQTPRYLIKTRGQQVTLSCSPISGHRSVSWYQQTPGQGLQFLFEYFSETQRNKGNFPGRFSGRQFSNSRSEMNVSTLELGDSALYLCASSFWAGAARAGELFFGEGSRLTVL.